Described below is a single T cell receptor beta chain sequence and its context. The data were taken from a study of T cells after yellow fever vaccination. TCRdb analysed the 5' RACE reads with MiXCR anew, one entry per CDR3 protein. The sample has some 320,000 distinct CDR3 sequences, over 3.5% seen once. This TCR was recovered from a man in his late teens or twenties who received the YFV17D yellow fever vaccine. The sequenced sample was PBMCs, obtained 5 days after the yellow fever booster vaccination.

The CDR3 is CASSLGRSYNEQFF. Here the CDR3 DNA reads TGTGCCAGCAGCTTGGGGCGGAGCTACAATGAGCAGTTCTTC. This chain joins TRBV5-6 and TRBJ2-1, with D unresolved. The germline V gene has CDR1 SGHDT and CDR2 YYEEEE. The CDR3 contains 14 residues. V lost 0 bases and J 3 bases, leaving 7 bases between the germline ends.